The 3 T cell receptor beta chains reported below all come from one sample, sequenced in a study of shared clonotypes between healthy human individuals. Positively selected for CCR7, the CD45RO-negative cells used as naive CD8 cells excluded terminally differentiated effector memory CD45RA+ cells. Clones were read by immunoSEQ multiplex PCR, and TCRdb kept only the in-frame ones, dropping some. The table includes over 750,000 clones, about 96% detected once. Material: naive CD8+ T cells sorted from blood. All receptors come from a man younger than 40 in good health.

The rearrangement uses TRBV7-9 and TRBJ2-7, with 8 bases identical to TRBD1. From germline, CDR1 is SEHNR and CDR2 FQNEAQ (reference sequence). The length of the CDR3 is 14 residues. V shed 5 bases and J 2 bases; nucleotides not matched to a gene: 5. CDR3 nucleotides: TGTGCCAGCAGCCCCGACAGGGGTACCTACGAGCAGTACTTC. It yields the protein CASSPDRGTYEQYF.

This rearrangement joins TRBV4-1 to TRBJ2-1, with 10 bases matching TRBD2. The CDR3 consists of 17 residues. V gave up 0 bases and J gave up 4 bases; unmatched junction bases: 6. Germline lookup yields CDR1 MGHRA and CDR2 YSYEKL. The CDR3 DNA reads TGCGCCAGCAGCCAAGAAGGCGGGACTAGCGCATACAATGAGCAGTTCTTC. Protein sequence: CASSQEGGTSAYNEQFF.

The chain carries TRBV7-8 and TRBJ2-1, with 13 nucleotides matching TRBD2. This CDR3 spans 16 amino acids. Germline V gene lookup returns CDR1 SGHVS and CDR2 FQNEAQ. V lost 5 bases to trimming and J lost 10 bases; unmatched junction nucleotides: 11. The CDR3, as DNA: TGTGCCAGCAGCCGAGCCGGGACTAGCGGGATAAACGAGCAGTTCTTC. Residues: CASSRAGTSGINEQFF.